This T cell receptor (beta chain) was obtained from a study of blood T cell repertoires in COVID-19. Whole-study context: COVID-19 samples, acute and convalescent, were from the United States, Italy and Spain. PBMCs, B-cell-depleted T cells, or T cells provided the cDNA or gDNA that made up the material.

Individuals aged 18 to 89 years were recruited from approximately 24 US areas. Assignment of participants to cohorts was predicated upon participant-reported clinical history. Here immunoSEQ multiplex PCR was the method, and the copy in TCRdb shows in-frame clones only, minus some. The sample shows 350,000 or so clones, more than 85% of them seen only once. This CDR3 comprises 16 residues. Germline trimming cut 3 bases from V and 2 bases from J; bases unmatched to any gene: 7. Germline V lookup: CDR1 LGHDT, CDR2 YNNKEL (reference sequence). Sample: PBMCs or T cells enriched from blood (not recorded which). This clonotype was obtained from a woman between 25 and 40 years old who had recovered from COVID-19. This chain joins TRBV3-1 (or the pseudogene TRBV3-2) and TRBJ2-7; 10 bases match TRBD1. The CDR3 bases are TGTGCCAGCAGCCATCACCCGGGACAGGGGACCTACGAGCAGTACTTC. Residues: CASSHHPGQGTYEQYF.